The 6 T cell receptor beta chains reported below all come from one sample, sequenced in a study of cytomegalovirus exposure and HLA in healthy donors. The PCR made use of 60 Vbeta and 13 Jbeta primers. Libraries were prepared by immunoSEQ multiplex PCR; TCRdb keeps only in-frame clonotypes and omits some of them. Here the sample spans around 210,000 clones, around 83% being singletons. The sample taken for sequencing was PBMCs. These receptors were taken from a girl aged 2-15 years in good health and CMV-seronegative.

J is TRBJ1-1 and V is TRBV19; the match to TRBD1 covers 8 bases. The CDR3 is 13 amino acids. Germline V gene lookup returns CDR1 LNHDA and CDR2 SQIVND (reference sequence). The trim removed 6 bases at V and 3 bases at J, leaving 3 bases unmatched. CDR3 sequence (DNA): TGTGCCAGTAGCACGACAGGGGACACTGAAGCTTTCTTT. It yields the protein CASSTTGDTEAFF. Drawing the rest from reference TRBV19 and TRBJ1-1, the complete variable domain is DGGITQSPKYLFRKEGQNVTLSCEQNLNHDAMYWYRQDPGQGLRLIYYSQIVNDFQKGDIAEGYSVSREKKESFPLTVTSAQKNPTAFYLCASSTTGDTEAFFGQGTRLTVV.

V and J are TRBV11-2 and TRBJ1-2; D is undetermined. Trimming stripped 5 bases from V and 2 bases from J, with 18 bases between. This CDR3 contains 16 residues. Germline V gene lookup returns CDR1 SGHAT and CDR2 FQNNGV. CDR3 sequence reads: CASSQSWATSNYGYTF. CDR3 bases: TGTGCCAGCAGCCAATCCTGGGCTACCTCGAACTATGGCTACACCTTC.

This chain links TRBV7-2 with TRBJ2-1, with TRBD2 identical over 11 bases. V shed 5 bases and J 8 bases; nucleotides not matched to a gene: 5. The CDR3 spans 14 residues. Germline loops: CDR1 SGHTA, CDR2 FQGNSA. The CDR3 coding sequence is TGTGCCAGCAGCCCCGGACTAGCGGGCGATGAGCAGTTCTTC. It specifies CASSPGLAGDEQFF. Combining the CDR3 with reference TRBV7-2 and TRBJ2-1 gives the whole variable domain GAGVSQSPSNKVTEKGKDVELRCDPISGHTALYWYRQSLGQGLEFLIYFQGNSAPDKSGLPSDRFSAERTGGSVSTLTIQRTQQEDSAVYLCASSPGLAGDEQFFGPGTRLTVL.

The rearrangement links TRBV29-1 to TRBJ2-4, with D tentatively TRBD2 (5 bases). The length of the CDR3 is 13 residues. V was pared by 4 bases and J by 6 bases, with 13 bases between. Germline V gene lookup returns CDR1 SQVTM and CDR2 ANQGSEA. The CDR3 nucleotides read TGCAGCGTTGTACTAGGTTCGTCAAACATTCAGTACTTC. Amino acids: CSVVLGSSNIQYF.

The chain couples TRBV11-1 to TRBJ1-2; 7 positions match TRBD1. The CDR3 covers 15 residues. Germline V gives CDR1 SGHAT, CDR2 FQDESV (reference sequence). The J segment lost 6 bases and the V segment lost 7 bases, leaving 14 bases of the junction unmatched. DNA of the CDR3: TGTGCCAGCAATTTCACGGGAGGGGGCAAGGATGGCTACACCTTC. This translates into CASNFTGGGKDGYTF.

V and J are TRBV18 and TRBJ2-2, with 10 bases aligning to TRBD1. V was pared by 2 bases and J by 7 bases, with 7 bases of the junction left unmatched. The CDR3 spans 16 residues. CDR1 KGHSH and CDR2 LQKENI come from the germline V gene. CDR3 DNA: TGTGCCAGCTCACCAAGACAGGGGGCTTCTGGCGGGGAGCTGTTTTTT. Translating gives CASSPRQGASGGELFF.